Presented here are 17 T cell receptor beta chains from one specimen sequenced in a study of blood T cell repertoires in COVID-19. Only in-frame clones appear in the TCRdb table, and some are missing; sequencing was by immunoSEQ multiplex PCR. The table includes approximately 110,000 clones, around 83% detected once. Sequenced: peripheral blood. The receptors come from a woman in her sixties with COVID-19, enrolled during active disease.

This clone was seen only a few times. Distinct nucleotide sequences in the sample also encode this CDR3. The chain joins TRBV27 to TRBJ2-7; TRBD1 matches at 10 bases. In germline, CDR1 is MNHEY, CDR2 SMNVEV (reference sequence). Trimming took 3 bases from V and 3 from J; bases not matched to a gene: 5. CDR3 length: 15 amino acids. CDR3 sequence: CASSLGQGRGYEQYF. The CDR3 DNA follows: TGTGCCAGCAGTTTGGGACAGGGGAGGGGCTACGAGCAGTACTTC.

The chain recombines TRBV5-6 with TRBJ1-2, with D possibly matching TRBD1 (5 bases). V was shortened by 0 bases and J by 4 bases, with 13 bases between the two germline ends. Germline CDR1 and CDR2: SGHDT and YYEEEE. The CDR3 is 15 amino acids. CDR3 residues: CASSLVRGPLYGYTF. The DNA for the CDR3 is TGTGCCAGCAGCTTGGTAAGGGGTCCCCTCTATGGCTACACCTTC.

The V call is TRBV7-7, the J call TRBJ2-2; D might be TRBD1 (7 bases). The CDR3 covers 16 residues. V was cut by 5 bases and J by 2 bases, with 15 bases left in between. CDR1 and CDR2 from the germline V gene are SSHAT and FNYEAQ (reference sequence). The CDR3 reads CASSVRQGGNTGELFF. The DNA of the CDR3 is TGTGCCAGCAGCGTACGTCAGGGGGGAAACACCGGGGAGCTGTTTTTT.

The rearrangement joins TRBV7-9 to TRBJ1-2; D not resolved. CDR1 and CDR2 (germline): SEHNR, FQNEAQ (reference sequence). This CDR3 region has 12 residues. Trimming stripped 7 bases from V and 7 bases from J, with 13 bases between. The DNA of the CDR3 is TGTGCCAGCAACTATCTGGTTGGTGGCTACACCTTC. This codes for CASNYLVGGYTF.

The CDR3 loop is CASSPESGTDGSPLHF. CDR3 sequence (DNA): TGTGCCAGCTCACCGGAATCCGGGACAGATGGTTCACCCCTCCACTTT. The genes are TRBV18 and TRBJ1-6; TRBD1 matches at 7 bases. Germline CDR1 is KGHSH and CDR2 is LQKENI. The CDR3 runs 16 residues. Trimming took 3 bases from V and 9 from J; bases not matched to a gene: 11. Using reference TRBV18 and TRBJ1-6 for the parts outside the CDR3, the full variable domain is NAGVMQNPRHLVRRRGQEARLRCSPMKGHSHVYWYRQLPEEGLKFMVYLQKENIIDESGMPKERFSAEFPKEGPSILRIQQVVRGDSAAYFCASSPESGTDGSPLHFGNGTRLTVT.

V usage is TRBV4-2 and J usage is TRBJ2-3, with 12 nucleotides matching TRBD2. V dropped 1 base and J dropped 4; count of bases not matched to a gene: 9. CDR3 length: 18 residues. Germline CDR1 LGHNA, CDR2 YNFKEQ. The CDR3 region is CASSQGALAGGAADTQYF. In nucleotides, the CDR3 is TGTGCCAGCAGCCAAGGGGCGCTAGCGGGGGGGGCGGCAGATACGCAGTATTTT.

The chain couples TRBV4-3 to TRBJ2-2, with no clear D. Trimming cost V 0 bases and J 5 bases, with 13 bases left between them. The CDR3 runs 16 residues. Germline V CDR1 and CDR2: LGHNA, YSLEER. In DNA form, the CDR3 reads TGCGCCAGCAGCCAAGATGCAGGTCCCTCGACCGGGGAGCTGTTTTTT. Protein product: CASSQDAGPSTGELFF.

The rearrangement uses TRBV7-8 and TRBJ1-1, with D uncertain. The germline CDR1 and CDR2 sequences are SGHVS and FQNEAQ. The CDR3 contains 15 residues. V was clipped by 8 bases and J by 4 bases, with 20 bases between them. The DNA of the CDR3 is TGTGCCAGCGGGCTTTCCCCGGCCTACGGCACTGAAGCTTTCTTT. It codes for CASGLSPAYGTEAFF.

The rearrangement joins TRBV11-2 to TRBJ1-5; D is unclear. Trimming took off 1 base at V and 0 bases at J, with 10 bases between the two ends. The CDR3 runs to 16 residues. Germline CDR1 reads SGHAT; CDR2 reads FQNNGV. CDR3 loop: CASSLATAYSNQPQHF. In DNA form, the CDR3 reads TGTGCCAGCAGCTTAGCCACAGCCTATAGCAATCAGCCCCAGCATTTT.

This rearrangement joins TRBV2 to TRBJ1-1; D gene unclear. Trimming left V 4 bases short and J 3 bases short, with 18 bases between. This CDR3 has 16 residues. Per germline, CDR1 SNHLY and CDR2 FYNNEI. CDR3: CASSGIRRDWDTEAFF. Here the CDR3 DNA reads TGTGCCAGCAGTGGCATTCGGCGGGATTGGGACACTGAAGCTTTCTTT. The full variable domain, rest sourced from reference TRBV2 and TRBJ1-1, is EPEVTQTPSHQVTQMGQEVILRCVPISNHLYFYWYRQILGQKVEFLVSFYNNEISEKSEIFDDQFSVERPDGSNFTLKIRSTKLEDSAMYFCASSGIRRDWDTEAFFGQGTRLTVV.

The CDR3: CASSLRRAGVATNEKLFF. CDR3 DNA sequence: TGTGCCAGCAGCTTAAGGCGGGCTGGAGTTGCAACTAATGAAAAACTGTTTTTT. The J gene is TRBJ1-4, the V gene TRBV7-8; D unresolved. The germline V and J ends were trimmed by 2 bases and 0 bases, with 16 bases remaining between them. The CDR3 runs 18 residues. The germline gives CDR1 SGHVS, CDR2 FQNEAQ.

V usage is TRBV7-9 and J usage is TRBJ2-1, with a weak D call TRBD1 (5 bases). V was cut by 2 bases and J by 6 bases, with 8 bases left in between. Germline V gene sequence: CDR1 SEHNR, CDR2 FQNEAQ (reference sequence). This CDR3 is built from 13 residues. Here the CDR3 DNA reads TGTGCCAGCAGCTTATCGCAGGGCAATGAGCAGTTCTTC. This encodes CASSLSQGNEQFF.

The V call is TRBV29-1, the J call TRBJ2-7; D is perhaps TRBD2 (6 bases). The V and J ends lost 4 bases and 4 bases respectively, with 14 bases between them. The CDR3 length is 13 residues. The germline gives CDR1 SQVTM, CDR2 ANQGSEA. The chain's CDR3 is CSVGGGALYEQYF. CDR3 DNA sequence: TGCAGCGTTGGAGGAGGGGCATTGTACGAGCAGTACTTC.

The V gene is TRBV10-3, the J gene TRBJ2-5; TRBD1 aligns across 11 bases. V was pared by 8 bases and J by 4 bases, with 9 bases of the junction left unmatched. The CDR3 covers 15 residues. Germline values: CDR1 ENHRY, CDR2 SYGVKD. CDR3 protein: CAIGLAGQGVETQYF. The CDR3, as DNA: TGTGCCATCGGGTTGGCGGGACAGGGGGTAGAGACCCAGTACTTC.

The chain recombines TRBV30 with TRBJ1-4; 9 bases map to TRBD1. The V and J ends lost 0 bases and 6 bases, in that order; junction bases with no gene match: 5. This CDR3 has 15 amino acids. From germline, CDR1 is GTSNPN and CDR2 SVGIG (reference sequence). The CDR3 region has the DNA TGTGCCTGGAGTGTACCACAGGGGGCGGATGAAAAACTGTTTTTT. It yields the protein CAWSVPQGADEKLFF.

The gene calls are TRBV5-1 and TRBJ2-7; perhaps TRBD1 as D (5 bases). The V gene lost 0 bases and the J gene lost 2 bases, with 15 bases spanning the gap. The CDR3 sequence is 16 residues long. The V gene's germline CDR1 is SGHRS and CDR2 YFSETQ. The CDR3 here is CASSLASDSMTYEQYF. In DNA form, the CDR3 reads TGCGCCAGCAGCTTGGCCTCTGACAGCATGACCTACGAGCAGTACTTC.

V and J are TRBV29-1 and TRBJ1-2; TRBD1 aligns across 7 bases. The CDR3 length is 17 residues. With V trimmed by 3 bases and J by 3 bases, 16 bases remained unmatched. Germline CDR1 and CDR2: SQVTM and ANQGSEA. CDR3 residues: CSVDASPIEGADYGYTF. The CDR3 coding sequence is TGCAGCGTTGACGCTTCACCGATTGAGGGGGCCGACTATGGCTACACCTTC.